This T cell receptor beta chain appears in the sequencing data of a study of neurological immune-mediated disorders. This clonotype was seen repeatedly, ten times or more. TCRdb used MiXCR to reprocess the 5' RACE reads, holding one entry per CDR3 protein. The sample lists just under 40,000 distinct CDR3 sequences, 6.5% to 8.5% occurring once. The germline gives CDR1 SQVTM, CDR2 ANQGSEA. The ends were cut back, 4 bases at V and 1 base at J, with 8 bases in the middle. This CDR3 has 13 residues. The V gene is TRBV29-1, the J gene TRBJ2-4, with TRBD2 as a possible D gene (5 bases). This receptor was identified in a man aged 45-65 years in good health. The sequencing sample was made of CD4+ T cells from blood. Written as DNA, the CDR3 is TGCAGCGTTGGAGGGCAGGCCAAAAACATTCAGTACTTC. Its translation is CSVGGQAKNIQYF.